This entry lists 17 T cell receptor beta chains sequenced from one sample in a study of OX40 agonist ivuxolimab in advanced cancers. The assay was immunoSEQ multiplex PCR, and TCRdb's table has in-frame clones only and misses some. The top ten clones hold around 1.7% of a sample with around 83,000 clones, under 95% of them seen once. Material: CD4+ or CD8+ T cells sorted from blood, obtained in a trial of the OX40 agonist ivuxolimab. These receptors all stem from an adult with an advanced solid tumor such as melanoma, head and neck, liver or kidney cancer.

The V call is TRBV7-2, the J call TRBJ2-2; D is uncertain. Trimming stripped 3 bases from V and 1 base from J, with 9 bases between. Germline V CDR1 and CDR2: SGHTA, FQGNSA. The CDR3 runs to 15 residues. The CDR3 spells CASSFGQMNTGELFF. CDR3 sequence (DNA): TGTGCCAGCAGCTTTGGTCAAATGAACACCGGGGAGCTGTTTTTT. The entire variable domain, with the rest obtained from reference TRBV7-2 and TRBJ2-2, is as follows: GAGVSQSPSNKVTEKGKDVELRCDPISGHTALYWYRQSLGQGLEFLIYFQGNSAPDKSGLPSDRFSAERTGGSVSTLTIQRTQQEDSAVYLCASSFGQMNTGELFFGEGSRLTVL.

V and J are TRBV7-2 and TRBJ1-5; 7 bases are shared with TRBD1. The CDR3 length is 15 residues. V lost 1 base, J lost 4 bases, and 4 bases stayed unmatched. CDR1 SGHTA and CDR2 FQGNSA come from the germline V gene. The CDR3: CASSLEGDRNQPQHF. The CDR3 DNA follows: TGTGCCAGCAGCTTAGAAGGGGACAGAAATCAGCCCCAGCATTTT.

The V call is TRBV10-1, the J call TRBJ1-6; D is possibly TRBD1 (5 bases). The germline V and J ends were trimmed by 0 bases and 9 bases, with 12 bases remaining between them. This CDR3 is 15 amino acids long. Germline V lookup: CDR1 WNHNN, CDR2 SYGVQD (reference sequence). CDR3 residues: CASSESRGPFSPLHF. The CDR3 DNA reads TGCGCCAGCAGTGAGTCGAGGGGACCGTTTTCACCCCTCCACTTT.

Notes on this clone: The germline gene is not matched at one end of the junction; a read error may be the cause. CDR3 sequence reads: CASKRGQQGTQYF. In DNA form, the CDR3 reads TGTGCCAGCAAGAGGGGACAACAAGGGACCCAGTACTTC. The rearrangement links TRBV6-5 to TRBJ2-5; maybe TRBD1 (6 bases). CDR3 size: 13 residues. Germline loops: CDR1 MNHEY, CDR2 SVGAGI.

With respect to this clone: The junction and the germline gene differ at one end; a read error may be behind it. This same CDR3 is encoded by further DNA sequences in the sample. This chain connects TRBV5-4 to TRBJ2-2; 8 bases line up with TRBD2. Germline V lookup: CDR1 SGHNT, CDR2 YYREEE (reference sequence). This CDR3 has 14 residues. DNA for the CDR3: TGTGCCAGCAGCTTGGAACTAGCGGTGGGGGAGTTGTTTTTT. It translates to CASSLELAVGELFF. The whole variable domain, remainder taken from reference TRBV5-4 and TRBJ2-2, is ETGVTQSPTHLIKTRGQQVTLRCSSQSGHNTVSWYQQALGQGPQFIFQYYREEENGRGNFPPRFSGLQFPNYSSELNVNALELDDSALYLCASSLELAVGELFFGEGSRLTVL.

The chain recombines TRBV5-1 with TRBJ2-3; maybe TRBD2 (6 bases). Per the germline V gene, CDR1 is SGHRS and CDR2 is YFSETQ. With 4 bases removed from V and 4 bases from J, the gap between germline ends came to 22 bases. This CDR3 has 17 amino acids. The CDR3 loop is CASSRRVEARGADTQYF. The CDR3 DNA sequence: TGCGCCAGCAGCCGGAGGGTAGAGGCGAGGGGCGCAGATACGCAGTATTTT.

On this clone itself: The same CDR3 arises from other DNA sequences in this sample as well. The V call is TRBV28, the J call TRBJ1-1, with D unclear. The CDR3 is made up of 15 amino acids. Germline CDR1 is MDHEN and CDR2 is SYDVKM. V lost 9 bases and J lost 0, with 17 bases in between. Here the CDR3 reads CASDRGGPMNTEAFF. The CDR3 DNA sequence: TGTGCCAGTGATCGGGGAGGGCCCATGAACACTGAAGCTTTCTTT.

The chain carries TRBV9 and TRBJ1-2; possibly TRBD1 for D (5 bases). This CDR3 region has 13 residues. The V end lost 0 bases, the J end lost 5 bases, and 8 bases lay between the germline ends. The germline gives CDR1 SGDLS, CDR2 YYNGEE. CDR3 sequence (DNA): TGTGCCAGCAGCGTAGGGTCAGGGTATGGCTACACCTTC. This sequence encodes CASSVGSGYGYTF.

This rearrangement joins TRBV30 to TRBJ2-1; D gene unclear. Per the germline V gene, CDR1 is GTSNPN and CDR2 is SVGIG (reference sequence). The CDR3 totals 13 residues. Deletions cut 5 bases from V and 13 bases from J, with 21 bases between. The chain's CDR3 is CAWERAAAFEQFF. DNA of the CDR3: TGTGCCTGGGAAAGGGCCGCTGCCTTTGAACAGTTCTTC.

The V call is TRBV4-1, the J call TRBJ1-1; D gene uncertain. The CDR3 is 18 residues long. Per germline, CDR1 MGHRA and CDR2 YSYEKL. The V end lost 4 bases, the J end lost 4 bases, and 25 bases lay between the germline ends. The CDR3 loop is CASSLRNMAHGTFTEAFF. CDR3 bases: TGCGCCAGCAGCCTACGGAATATGGCCCATGGAACTTTCACTGAAGCTTTCTTT.

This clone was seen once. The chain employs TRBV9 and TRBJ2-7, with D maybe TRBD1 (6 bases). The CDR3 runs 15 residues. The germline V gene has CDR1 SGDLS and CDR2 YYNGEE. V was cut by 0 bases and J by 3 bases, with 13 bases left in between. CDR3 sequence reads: CASSVAGGRGYEQYF. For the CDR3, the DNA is TGTGCCAGCAGCGTAGCTGGGGGCAGGGGCTACGAGCAGTACTTC.

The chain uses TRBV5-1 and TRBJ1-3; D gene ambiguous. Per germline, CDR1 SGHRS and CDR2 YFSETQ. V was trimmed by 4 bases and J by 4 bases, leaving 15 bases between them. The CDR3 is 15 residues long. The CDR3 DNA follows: TGCGCCAGCAGCCATGGAGACGCCGTGGGAAACACCATATATTTT. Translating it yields CASSHGDAVGNTIYF.

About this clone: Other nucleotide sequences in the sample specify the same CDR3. The CDR3 loop is CASSQEAGNSGNTIYF. In DNA, the CDR3 is TGTGCCAGCAGCCAAGAGGCCGGAAACTCTGGAAACACCATATATTTT. This chain connects TRBV4-2 to TRBJ1-3; D ambiguous. In germline, CDR1 is LGHNA, CDR2 YNFKEQ. Trimming took 0 bases from V and 0 from J, leaving 9 bases between them. This CDR3 contains 16 residues.

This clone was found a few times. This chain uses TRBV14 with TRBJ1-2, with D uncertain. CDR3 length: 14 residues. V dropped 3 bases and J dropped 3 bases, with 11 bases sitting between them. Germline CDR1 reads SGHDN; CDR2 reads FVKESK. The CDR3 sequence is CASSQSGVHYGYTF. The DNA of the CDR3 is TGTGCCAGCAGCCAGTCCGGGGTACACTATGGCTACACCTTC.

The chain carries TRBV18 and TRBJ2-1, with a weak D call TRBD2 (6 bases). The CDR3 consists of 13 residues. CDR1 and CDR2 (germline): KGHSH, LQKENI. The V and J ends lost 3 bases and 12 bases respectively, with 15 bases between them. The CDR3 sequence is CASSPSSEMGQFF. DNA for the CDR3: TGTGCCAGCTCACCTTCTAGCGAGATGGGGCAGTTCTTC.

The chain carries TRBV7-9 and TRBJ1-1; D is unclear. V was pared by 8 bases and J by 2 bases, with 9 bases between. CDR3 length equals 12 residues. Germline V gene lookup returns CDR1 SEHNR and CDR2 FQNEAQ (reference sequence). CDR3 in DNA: TGTGCCAGCTCCCGGGGAAACACTGAAGCTTTCTTT. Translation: CASSRGNTEAFF.

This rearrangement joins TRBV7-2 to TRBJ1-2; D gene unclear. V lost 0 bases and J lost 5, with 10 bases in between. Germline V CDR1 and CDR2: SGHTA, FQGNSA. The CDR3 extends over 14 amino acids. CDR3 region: CASSLARTGYGYTF. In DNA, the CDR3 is TGTGCCAGCAGCTTAGCGCGGACTGGATATGGCTACACCTTC.